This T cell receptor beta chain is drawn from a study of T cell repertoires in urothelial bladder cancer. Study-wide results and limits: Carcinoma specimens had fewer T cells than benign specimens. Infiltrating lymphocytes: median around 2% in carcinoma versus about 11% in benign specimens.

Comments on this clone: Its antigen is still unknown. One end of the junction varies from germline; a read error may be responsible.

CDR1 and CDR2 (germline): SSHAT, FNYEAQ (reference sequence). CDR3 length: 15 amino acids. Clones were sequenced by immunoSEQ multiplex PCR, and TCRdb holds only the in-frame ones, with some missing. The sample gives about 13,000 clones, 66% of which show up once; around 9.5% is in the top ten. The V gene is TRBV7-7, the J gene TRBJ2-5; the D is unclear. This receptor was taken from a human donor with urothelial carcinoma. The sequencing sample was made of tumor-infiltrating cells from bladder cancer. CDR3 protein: CASSLARTRQETQYF. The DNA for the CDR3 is TGTGCTAGCAGCTTAGCCAGGACCCGGCAAGAGACCCAGTACTTC.